Following are 13 T cell receptor beta chains from one sample sequenced in a study of CD8 T cells in Susac syndrome. RNA amounts of roughly 0.45 to 1 ug underwent reverse transcription with random hexamers. MiXCR was run by TCRdb on the immunoSEQ multiplex PCR reads, yielding one entry per CDR3 protein. The sample lists some 250,000 distinct CDR3 sequences; less than 96% were seen once. The specimen was CD4+ T cells from PBMCs. The receptors here all came from a human donor with Susac syndrome.

V is TRBV4-2 and J is TRBJ2-1, with D possibly matching TRBD2 (6 bases). With 2 bases removed from V and 1 base from J, the gap between germline ends came to 9 bases. CDR1 is LGHNA, CDR2 YNFKEQ, per germline. The CDR3 totals 15 residues. The CDR3 DNA follows: TGTGCCAGCAGCCAACTAAGCGGGTCCTACAATGAGCAGTTCTTC. It is translated as CASSQLSGSYNEQFF.

The chain is built from TRBV12-3 or TRBV12-4 and TRBJ1-1; D unclear. V dropped 5 bases and J dropped 6 bases, with 19 bases sitting between them. The CDR3 has 15 residues. CDR3 sequence (DNA): TGTGCCAGCAGTCCCAATTCGGTCGAGGCTGCTGAAGCTTTCTTT. Protein sequence: CASSPNSVEAAEAFF.

The gene calls are TRBV20-1 and TRBJ2-1; TRBD2 matches at 16 bases. CDR1 DFQATT and CDR2 SNEGSKA come from the germline V gene (reference sequence). The J segment lost 6 bases and the V segment lost 5 bases, leaving 13 bases of the junction unmatched. The CDR3 is 18 residues long. The CDR3 DNA reads as TGCAGTGCTGTGGGGACTAGCGGGAGGGCGGGGAGGATCAATGAGCAGTTCTTC. The encoded protein is CSAVGTSGRAGRINEQFF.

The J gene is TRBJ2-7, the V gene TRBV10-3, with TRBD2 identical over 10 bases. The CDR3 has 16 residues. Trimming at V came to 4 bases and at J to 6 bases, leaving 12 bases not matched to a gene. Germline V gene data show CDR1 as ENHRY and CDR2 as SYGVKD. CDR3 DNA: TGTGCCATCAGTGCTCTCGCGGCTAGCGGGAGTAGCGAGCAGTACTTC. This encodes CAISALAASGSSEQYF.

The chain carries TRBV20-1 and TRBJ1-5; D is unclear. V lost 0 bases and J 6 bases, leaving 9 bases between the germline ends. CDR3 length: 13 amino acids. In germline, CDR1 is DFQATT, CDR2 SNEGSKA (reference sequence). The CDR3 here is CSARDRQAQPQHF. The CDR3 coding sequence is TGCAGTGCTAGAGATCGTCAGGCTCAGCCCCAGCATTTT.

CDR3 protein: CASSWYSGMSNEQFF. DNA of the CDR3: TGTGCCAGCAGTTGGTACAGCGGGATGTCGAATGAGCAGTTCTTC. This sequence joins TRBV6-5 and TRBJ2-1; 7 bases are a match to TRBD2. Germline CDR1 reads MNHEY; CDR2 reads SVGAGI. This CDR3 has 15 amino acids. V shed 4 bases, J shed 7 bases, and the junction held 10 bases outside the gene matches.

This sequence joins TRBV20-1 and TRBJ1-3, with no clear D. V was trimmed by 5 bases and J by 3 bases, leaving 5 bases between them. This CDR3 contains 11 residues. Per the germline V gene, CDR1 is DFQATT and CDR2 is SNEGSKA (reference sequence). The CDR3 nucleotides are TGCAGTGCTGATCGTGGAAACACCATATATTTT. It translates to CSADRGNTIYF.

The chain recombines TRBV5-4 with TRBJ2-5, with D unresolved. Germline CDR1 and CDR2: SGHNT and YYREEE (reference sequence). The length of the CDR3 is 14 residues. Trimming removed 5 bases from V and 1 base from J, with 12 bases in between. The CDR3 spells CASRLGGFQETQYF. Written as DNA, the CDR3 is TGTGCCAGCAGGCTAGGCGGATTCCAAGAGACCCAGTACTTC.

This chain uses TRBV29-1 with TRBJ2-7; D is tentatively TRBD1 or TRBD2 (5 bases each). The germline V gene encodes CDR1 SQVTM and CDR2 ANQGSEA. The CDR3 is made up of 14 amino acids. V lost 6 bases and J lost 2, with 17 bases in between. As DNA, the CDR3 is TGCAGCGTGCAGGACTGGGGACCGACCTACGAGCAGTACTTC. Translation gives CSVQDWGPTYEQYF.

The chain couples TRBV20-1 to TRBJ2-1; perhaps TRBD1 as D (6 bases). Looked up from germline, CDR1 is DFQATT and CDR2 is SNEGSKA (reference sequence). This CDR3 is built from 10 residues. The germline V and J ends were trimmed by 4 bases and 12 bases, with 10 bases remaining between them. This CDR3 is CSAIGQRQFF. The CDR3 bases are TGCAGTGCTATAGGACAGCGGCAGTTCTTC.

The genes are TRBV20-1 and TRBJ1-5; the match to TRBD1 covers 8 bases. The germline gives CDR1 DFQATT, CDR2 SNEGSKA (reference sequence). There are 15 residues in the CDR3. J was trimmed by 5 bases and V by 2 bases; bases with no gene match: 8. This chain's CDR3 is CSARPDRGGDQPQHF. The CDR3 DNA sequence: TGCAGTGCTAGACCTGACAGGGGTGGCGATCAGCCCCAGCATTTT.

This clonotype was observed once. The chain joins TRBV5-6 to TRBJ2-4, with a tentative D call TRBD1 (7 bases). The germline CDR1 and CDR2 sequences are SGHDT and YYEEEE. The V and J ends lost 4 bases and 12 bases respectively, with 23 bases between them. The CDR3 totals 15 residues. The CDR3 loop is CASSVGQSLRGAQYF. The CDR3 nucleotides read TGTGCCAGCAGCGTAGGACAGAGCCTCAGGGGGGCTCAGTACTTC.

V gene TRBV28 combines with J gene TRBJ1-2, with 8 bases aligning to TRBD1. This CDR3 comprises 14 residues. Germline trimming cut 6 bases from V and 4 bases from J; bases unmatched to any gene: 7. Germline assignment: CDR1 MDHEN and CDR2 SYDVKM. The CDR3 spells CASSQRTGTYGYTF. The CDR3 nucleotides are TGTGCCAGCAGCCAACGGACAGGGACCTATGGCTACACCTTC.